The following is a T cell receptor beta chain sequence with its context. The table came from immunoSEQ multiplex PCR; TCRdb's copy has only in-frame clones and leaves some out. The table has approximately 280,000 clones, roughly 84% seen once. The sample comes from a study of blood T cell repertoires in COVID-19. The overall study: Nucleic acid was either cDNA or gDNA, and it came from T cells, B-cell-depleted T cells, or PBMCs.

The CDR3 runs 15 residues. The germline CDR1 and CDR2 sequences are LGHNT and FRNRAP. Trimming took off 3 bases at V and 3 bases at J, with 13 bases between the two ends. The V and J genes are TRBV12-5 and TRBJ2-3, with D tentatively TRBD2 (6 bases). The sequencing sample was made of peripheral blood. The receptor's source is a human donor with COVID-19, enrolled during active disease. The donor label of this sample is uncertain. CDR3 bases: TGTGCTAGTGGTTTCGGGCGGGATGGGACAGATACGCAGTATTTT. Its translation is CASGFGRDGTDTQYF.